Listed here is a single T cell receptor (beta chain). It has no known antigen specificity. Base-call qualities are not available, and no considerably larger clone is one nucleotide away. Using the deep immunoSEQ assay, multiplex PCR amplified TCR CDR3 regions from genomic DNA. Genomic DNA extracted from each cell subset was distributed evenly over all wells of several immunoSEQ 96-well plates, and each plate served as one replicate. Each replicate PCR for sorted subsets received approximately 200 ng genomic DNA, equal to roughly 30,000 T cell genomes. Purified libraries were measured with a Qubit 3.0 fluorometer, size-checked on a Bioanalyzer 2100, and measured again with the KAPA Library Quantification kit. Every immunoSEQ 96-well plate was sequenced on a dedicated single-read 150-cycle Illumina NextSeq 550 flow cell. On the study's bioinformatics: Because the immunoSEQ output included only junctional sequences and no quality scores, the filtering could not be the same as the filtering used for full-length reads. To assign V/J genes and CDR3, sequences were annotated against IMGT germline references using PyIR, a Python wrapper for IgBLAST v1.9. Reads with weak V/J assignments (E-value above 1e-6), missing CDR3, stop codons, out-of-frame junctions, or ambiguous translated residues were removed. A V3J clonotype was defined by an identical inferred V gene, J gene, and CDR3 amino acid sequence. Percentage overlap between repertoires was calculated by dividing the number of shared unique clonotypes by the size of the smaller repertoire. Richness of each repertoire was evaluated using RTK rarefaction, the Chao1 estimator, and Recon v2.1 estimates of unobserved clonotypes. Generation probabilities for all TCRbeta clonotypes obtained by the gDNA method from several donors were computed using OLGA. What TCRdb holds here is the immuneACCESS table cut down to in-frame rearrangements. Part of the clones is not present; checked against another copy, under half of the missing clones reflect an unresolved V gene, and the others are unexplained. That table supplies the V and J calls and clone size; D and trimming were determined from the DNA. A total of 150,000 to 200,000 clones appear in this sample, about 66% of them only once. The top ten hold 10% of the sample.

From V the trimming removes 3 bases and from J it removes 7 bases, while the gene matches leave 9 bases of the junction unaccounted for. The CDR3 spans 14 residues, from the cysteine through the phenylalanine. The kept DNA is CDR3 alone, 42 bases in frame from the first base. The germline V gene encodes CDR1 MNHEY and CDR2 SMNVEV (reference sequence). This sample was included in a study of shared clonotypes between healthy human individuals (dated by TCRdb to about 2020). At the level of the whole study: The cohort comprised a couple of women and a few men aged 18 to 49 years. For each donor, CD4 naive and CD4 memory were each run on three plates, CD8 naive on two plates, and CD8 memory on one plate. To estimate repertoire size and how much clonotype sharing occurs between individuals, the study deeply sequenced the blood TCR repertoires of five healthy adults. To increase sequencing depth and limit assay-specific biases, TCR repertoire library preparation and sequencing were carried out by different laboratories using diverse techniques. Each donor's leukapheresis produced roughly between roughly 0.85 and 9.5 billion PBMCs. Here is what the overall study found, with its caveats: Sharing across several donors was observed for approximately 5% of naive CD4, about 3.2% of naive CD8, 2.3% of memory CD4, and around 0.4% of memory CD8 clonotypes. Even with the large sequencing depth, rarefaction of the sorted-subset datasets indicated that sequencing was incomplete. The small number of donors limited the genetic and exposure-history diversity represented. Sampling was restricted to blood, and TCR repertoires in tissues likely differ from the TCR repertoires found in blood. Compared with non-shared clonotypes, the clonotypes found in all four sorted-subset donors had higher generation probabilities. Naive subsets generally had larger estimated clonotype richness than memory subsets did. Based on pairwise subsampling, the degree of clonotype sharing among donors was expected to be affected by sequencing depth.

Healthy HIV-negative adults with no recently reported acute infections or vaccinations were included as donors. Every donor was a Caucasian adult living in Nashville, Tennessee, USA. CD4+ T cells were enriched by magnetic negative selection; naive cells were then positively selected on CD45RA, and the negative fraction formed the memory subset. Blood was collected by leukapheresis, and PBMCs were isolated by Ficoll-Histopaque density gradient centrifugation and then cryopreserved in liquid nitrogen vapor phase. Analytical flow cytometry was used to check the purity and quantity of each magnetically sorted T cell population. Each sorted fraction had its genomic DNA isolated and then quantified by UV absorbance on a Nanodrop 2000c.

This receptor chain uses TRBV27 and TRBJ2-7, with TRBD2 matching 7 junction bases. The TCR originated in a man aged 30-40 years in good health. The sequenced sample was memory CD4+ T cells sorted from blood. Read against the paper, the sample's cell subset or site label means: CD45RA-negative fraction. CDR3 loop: CASSLGGGIGEQYF. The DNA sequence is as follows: TGTGCCAGCAGTTTGGGGGGAGGGATCGGGGAGCAGTACTTC.